What follows are 27 T cell receptor beta chains derived from one specimen sequenced in a study of regulatory T cells in long-lasting Graves disease (dated by TCRdb to the early 2020s). Receptor amplification or capture employed multiplex PCR. The sample was run on an Illumina HiSeq 4000. CDR3 regions were amplified by Arm-PCR with iRepertoire HTBI primers to construct TCR beta libraries. TCRdb's own reprocessing of the public reads used fastp at Q25 and MiXCR and kept productive beta chains. Under each unique CDR3 protein, matching rows form one entry showing the most common genes and DNA. In this sample the table shows 360,000 or so distinct CDR3 sequences, approximately 15% of which occur a single time. In total, the top ten clones hold about 32% of the sample. Per the publication, the time point label means: newly diagnosed GD, antithyroid drugs for less than 3 months. For both TCR sequencing and RNA sequencing, RNA was extracted from PBMCs using TRIzol.

Separately, the same data were catalogued under a study of T cells in Graves' hyperthyroidism and ophthalmopathy.

This specimen consisted of peripheral blood mononuclear cells (PBMCs), obtained at new diagnosis, from a patient treated with antithyroid drugs. The receptor set was obtained from a man between 35 and 55 years old with Graves disease. Donor details come from another sample of the same person, matched by shared clones.

Ten or more counts support this clonotype. The chain couples TRBV7-2 to TRBJ2-7, with 9 bases identical to TRBD1. CDR1 is SGHTA, CDR2 FQGNSA, per germline. V shed 1 base, J shed 0 bases, and the junction held 1 base outside the gene matches. The CDR3 sequence is 15 residues long. CDR3 in amino acids: CASSLGGQGSYEQYF. DNA for the CDR3: TGTGCCAGCAGCTTAGGGGGACAGGGCTCCTACGAGCAGTACTTC.

This clonotype was found a few times. This chain uses TRBV5-1 with TRBJ1-2; a weak D match, TRBD1 (5 bases). Deletions cut 4 bases from V and 1 base from J, with 17 bases between. The CDR3 extends over 16 amino acids. CDR1 is SGHRS, CDR2 YFSETQ, per germline. The CDR3 nucleotides read TGCGCCAGCAGCCCAACAGGAGGACCCTTTAACTATGGCTACACCTTC. Residues: CASSPTGGPFNYGYTF.

Ten or more counts support this clonotype. The chain employs TRBV7-6 and TRBJ2-1; D is undetermined. The CDR3 is 13 residues long. Trimming stripped 5 bases from V and 0 bases from J, with 5 bases between. Looked up from germline, CDR1 is SGHVS and CDR2 is FNYEAQ. The CDR3 here is CASSARSYNEQFF. In nucleotides, the CDR3 is TGTGCCAGCAGCGCCCGCTCCTACAATGAGCAGTTCTTC.

J is TRBJ2-5 and V is TRBV20-1; D gene unclear. The CDR3 contains 15 residues. Per germline, CDR1 DFQATT and CDR2 SNEGSKA (reference sequence). Trimming pared 3 bases from V and 4 bases from J, leaving 18 bases between. The CDR3, as DNA: TGCAGTGCTAGCACCCCTAGGAAACGGCGAGAGACCCAGTACTTC. Translating it yields CSASTPRKRRETQYF.

This clonotype occurred many times. The chain is built from TRBV2 and TRBJ2-5, with 7 bases fitting TRBD2. The CDR3 extends over 15 amino acids. CDR1 is SNHLY and CDR2 is FYNNEI in the germline V gene. The V segment lost 6 bases and the J segment 2 bases; nucleotides outside the gene matches: 9. CDR3 sequence (DNA): TGTGCCAGCAGGACTAGCCATAGATCTCAAGAGACCCAGTACTTC. Protein product: CASRTSHRSQETQYF.

This clonotype was seen at least ten times. The rearrangement joins TRBV7-3 to TRBJ2-3; TRBD2 matches 11 bases. Germline V CDR1 and CDR2: SGHTA, FQGTGA. Unmatched junction bases numbered 15, after V lost 5 bases and J lost 11 bases. This CDR3 comprises 16 residues. CDR3 in amino acids: CASSPAGLAELGMQYF. As DNA, the CDR3 is TGTGCCAGCAGCCCGGCGGGACTAGCGGAGTTGGGGATGCAGTATTTT. Combining the CDR3 with reference TRBV7-3 and TRBJ2-3 gives the whole variable domain GAGVSQTPSNKVTEKGKYVELRCDPISGHTALYWYRQSLGQGPEFLIYFQGTGAADDSGLPNDRFFAVRPEGSVSTLKIQRTERGDSAVYLCASSPAGLAELGMQYFGPGTRLTVL.

V is TRBV2 and J is TRBJ2-7, with TRBD2 as a possible D gene (6 bases). This CDR3 has 16 residues. Trimming left V 4 bases short and J 3 bases short, with 19 bases between. Germline CDR1 and CDR2: SNHLY and FYNNEI. Here the CDR3 DNA reads TGTGCCAGCAGTGGGTGGACGGCAACCGGGGGCTACGAGCAGTACTTC. Translation: CASSGWTATGGYEQYF.

This clonotype was picked up many times. This chain uses TRBV24-1 with TRBJ2-3, with D perhaps matching TRBD1 or TRBD2 (5 bases each). This CDR3 spans 14 amino acids. Trimming shortened V by 4 bases and J by 2 bases, and 9 bases separated the two germline ends. Germline CDR1 KGHDR, CDR2 SFDVKD. In DNA, the CDR3 is TGTGCCACCAGTGACCCTGGGACCACAGATACGCAGTATTTT. Protein sequence: CATSDPGTTDTQYF.

At least ten counts were recorded for this clonotype. The chain recombines TRBV3-1 with TRBJ1-2, with a possible D match to TRBD1 (6 bases). CDR1 LGHDT and CDR2 YNNKEL come from the germline V gene (reference sequence). V was cut by 6 bases and J by 3 bases, with 14 bases left in between. The CDR3 has 14 residues. The CDR3 reads CASSTRTDYYGYTF. The DNA of the CDR3 is TGTGCCAGCAGTACTCGGACAGACTACTATGGCTACACCTTC.

This clonotype was counted many times. This chain links TRBV28 with TRBJ2-3, with a weak D call TRBD1 (5 bases). This CDR3 contains 14 residues. V dropped 10 bases and J dropped 4 bases, with 18 bases sitting between them. Germline V gives CDR1 MDHEN, CDR2 SYDVKM. The CDR3 DNA reads TGTGCCACCACGTCGGGTCAGGGTCCAGATACGCAGTATTTT. Amino acid sequence: CATTSGQGPDTQYF.

The CDR3, as DNA: TGTGCCAGCAGTTATGTGGGGGCGGAGACCCAGTACTTC. Its translation: CASSYVGAETQYF. The chain employs TRBV6-5 and TRBJ2-5; perhaps TRBD1 as D (6 bases). Germline CDR1 reads MNHEY; CDR2 reads SVGAGI. This CDR3 comprises 13 residues. Trimming took off 3 bases at V and 5 bases at J, with 10 bases between the two ends.

This clonotype occurred a few times. The rearrangement links TRBV3-1 to TRBJ2-5; 9 bases align to TRBD1. The CDR3 sequence is 13 residues long. Germline V CDR1 and CDR2: LGHDT, YNNKEL (reference sequence). The trim removed 5 bases at V and 4 bases at J, leaving 2 bases unmatched. The CDR3 sequence is CASSDRGGETQYF. In nucleotides, the CDR3 is TGTGCCAGCAGCGACAGGGGGGGAGAGACCCAGTACTTC.

This chain connects TRBV10-3 to TRBJ1-4, with a possible D match to TRBD1 (5 bases). Germline V gene lookup returns CDR1 ENHRY and CDR2 SYGVKD. The CDR3 runs to 14 residues. V was pared by 11 bases and J by 0 bases, with 13 bases between. CDR3 sequence: CASQGPTTNEKLFF. CDR3 in DNA: TGTGCCTCCCAGGGCCCGACAACTAATGAAAAACTGTTTTTT.

This clonotype has ten or more counts. J is TRBJ1-5 and V is TRBV4-3, with D hard to call. V lost 0 bases, J lost 13 bases, and 25 bases lay in between. Germline CDR1 LGHNA, CDR2 YSLEER. There are 17 residues in the CDR3. In DNA, the CDR3 is TGCGCCAGCAGCCAAGATCTCGGAGAAAGGTTGGGATCGCCTCAGCATTTT. Translation: CASSQDLGERLGSPQHF.

The table lists this clonotype with a few counts. The rearrangement uses TRBV28 and TRBJ1-4; 7 bases map to TRBD1. The CDR3 sequence is 16 residues long. V was pared by 2 bases and J by 0 bases, with 3 bases of the junction left unmatched. Germline V gives CDR1 MDHEN, CDR2 SYDVKM. In nucleotides, the CDR3 is TGTGCCAGCAGTTTAGAGGGGGCCGCAACTAATGAAAAACTGTTTTTT. It yields the protein CASSLEGAATNEKLFF.

The CDR3 reads CASSLTSGGLNTGELFF. The CDR3, as DNA: TGTGCCAGCAGCTTGACTAGCGGGGGGTTGAACACCGGGGAGCTGTTTTTT. This sequence joins TRBV5-4 and TRBJ2-2; 12 positions agree with TRBD2. The germline CDR1 and CDR2 sequences are SGHNT and YYREEE (reference sequence). The CDR3 is made up of 17 amino acids. V lost 1 base, J lost 1 base, and 2 bases stayed unmatched.

This clonotype appeared many times. Here the CDR3 DNA reads TGTGCCAGCAGCTTAATCCGTGAAGGTTCACCCCTCCACTTT. Encoded protein: CASSLIREGSPLHF. V is TRBV7-2 and J is TRBJ1-6; D remains unclear. In germline, CDR1 is SGHTA, CDR2 FQGNSA. Deletions cut 2 bases from V and 9 bases from J, with 11 bases between. The CDR3 is made up of 14 amino acids.

This clonotype was seen a few times. The chain is built from TRBV4-3 and TRBJ2-5; no reliable D call. Germline-derived CDR1 and CDR2 are LGHNA and YSLEER. The length of the CDR3 is 13 residues. The germline V and J ends were trimmed by 5 bases and 6 bases, with 13 bases remaining between them. The DNA for the CDR3 is TGCGCCAGCAGCATCCGGCTCGCCCAGACCCAGTACTTC. This encodes CASSIRLAQTQYF.

This clonotype has a count of ten or more. The rearrangement links TRBV15 to TRBJ2-3, with 14 positions matching TRBD2. The V and J ends lost 5 bases and 6 bases, in that order; junction bases with no gene match: 19. Per germline, CDR1 LNHNV and CDR2 YYDKDF (reference sequence). The CDR3 has 20 amino acids. The CDR3, as DNA: TGTGCCACCAGCCCCAGGATTGGGACTAGCGGGGGAAACCCCCAGGATACGCAGTATTTT. Translating gives CATSPRIGTSGGNPQDTQYF.

The chain combines TRBV4-2 with TRBJ1-2; D unclear. In germline, CDR1 is LGHNA, CDR2 YNFKEQ. Trimming shortened V by 0 bases and J by 4 bases, and 15 bases separated the two germline ends. This CDR3 is 16 amino acids long. The CDR3 reads CASSQDGGLVGYGYTF. The CDR3 DNA is TGTGCCAGCAGCCAAGATGGAGGGCTGGTCGGCTATGGCTACACCTTC.

This clonotype occurred many times. The chain is built from TRBV7-9 and TRBJ2-5; 7 nucleotides match TRBD1. This CDR3 is built from 13 residues. Germline CDR1 and CDR2: SEHNR and FQNEAQ (reference sequence). V lost 5 bases, J lost 5 bases, and 5 bases stayed unmatched. DNA for the CDR3: TGTGCCAGCAGCCCATCGGACAGGGAGACCCAGTACTTC. Its translation is CASSPSDRETQYF. Drawing the rest from reference TRBV7-9 and TRBJ2-5, the complete variable domain is DTGVSQNPRHKITKRGQNVTFRCDPISEHNRLYWYRQTLGQGPEFLTYFQNEAQLEKSRLLSDRFSAERPKGSFSTLEIQRTEQGDSAMYLCASSPSDRETQYFGPGTRLLVL.

This clonotype occurred many times. The rearrangement links TRBV20-1 to TRBJ2-7; D is ambiguous. This CDR3 has 15 amino acids. V lost 5 bases, J lost 0 bases, and 17 bases lay in between. Germline V gives CDR1 DFQATT, CDR2 SNEGSKA (reference sequence). DNA for the CDR3: TGCAGTGCTGGACCCCTTTCCGTCCCCTCCTACGAGCAGTACTTC. Translating it yields CSAGPLSVPSYEQYF.

This clonotype was detected once. The V gene is TRBV2, the J gene TRBJ2-1; 8 positions match TRBD1. Losses at the gene ends were 3 bases for V and 4 bases for J; bases not matched to a gene: 5. The CDR3 runs to 15 residues. From germline, CDR1 is SNHLY and CDR2 FYNNEI. As DNA, the CDR3 is TGTGCCAGCAGTGAGGAACAGGGGGTTTACAATGAGCAGTTCTTC. Its protein is CASSEEQGVYNEQFF.

This clonotype was picked up many times. V usage is TRBV20-1 and J usage is TRBJ2-5; TRBD1 matches at 8 bases. This CDR3 has 16 amino acids. After removal of 5 bases from V and 1 base from J, the junction contained 12 bases not matched to a gene. Germline values: CDR1 DFQATT, CDR2 SNEGSKA (reference sequence). CDR3 sequence reads: CSAGNPLQGVQETQYF. CDR3 bases: TGCAGTGCTGGAAACCCTTTACAGGGGGTCCAAGAGACCCAGTACTTC.

This clonotype was counted only a few times. The likely explanation is a read error, given a far larger clone one base away. This sequence joins TRBV3-1 and TRBJ2-5, with TRBD2 matching 7 bases. Germline assignment: CDR1 LGHDT and CDR2 YNNKEL (reference sequence). V lost 6 bases, J lost 11 bases, and 18 bases stayed unmatched. The CDR3 runs to 15 residues. The CDR3 spells CASSPRGSSYNEQYF. Here the CDR3 DNA reads TGTGCCAGCAGTCCCCGCGGGAGCTCCTACAATGAGCAGTACTTC.

This clonotype was found many times. The rearrangement joins TRBV5-1 to TRBJ2-5; 8 nucleotides align to TRBD1. The ends lost 4 bases at V and 2 bases at J; junction bases unmatched: 4. The CDR3 sequence is 14 residues long. Germline V lookup: CDR1 SGHRS, CDR2 YFSETQ. The CDR3 DNA is TGCGCCAGCAGCGAAGGGACAGGACAAGAGACCCAGTACTTC. Encoded protein: CASSEGTGQETQYF.

V gene TRBV4-3 combines with J gene TRBJ2-7; D perhaps matches TRBD1 (6 bases). The germline V gene encodes CDR1 LGHNA and CDR2 YSLEER. The CDR3 has 17 residues. V was clipped by 0 bases and J by 0 bases, with 15 bases between them. The CDR3 nucleotides are TGCGCCAGCAGCCAAGACTACCGGGACATCGGCTCCTACGAGCAGTACTTC. This gives the protein CASSQDYRDIGSYEQYF.